This T cell receptor beta chain derives from a study of tumor and adjacent non-tumor tissue in lung cancer. RNA was extracted from bulk tissue without any cell sorting. In this sample, this clonotype turned up many times. Its specificity is unknown. Deletions cut 0 bases from V and 0 bases from J, with 7 bases between. The CDR3 is made up of 14 amino acids. The germline V gene has CDR1 DFQATT and CDR2 SNEGSKA (reference sequence). TCRbeta libraries were built with three rounds of nested PCR, modified from ARM-PCR. MiXCR was run by TCRdb on the multiplex PCR reads, yielding one entry per CDR3 protein. The top ten clones hold 30% to 45% of a sample with some 100,000 distinct CDR3 sequences, 75% of them seen once. Study findings and constraints: TCR diversity was significantly greater in tumor than normal lung tissue.

Sequenced input: lung tumor tissue. This chain joins TRBV20-1 and TRBJ2-3; D gene uncertain. The clonotype originates from a woman in her fifties or sixties with non-small cell lung cancer. The CDR3 spells CSARDSGSTDTQYF. The DNA for the CDR3 is TGCAGTGCTAGAGATTCCGGCAGCACAGATACGCAGTATTTT.